The 16 T cell receptor beta chains presented below share a single source sample, sequenced in a study of early T cells in non-severe SARS-CoV-2 infection. MiXCR, applied by TCRdb to the 5' RACE reads, yields one record per CDR3 protein. The sample includes fewer than 100,000 distinct CDR3 sequences, less than 20% of them seen just once. Sequences were obtained from whole blood. These receptors all stem from an adult who was a healthcare worker with PCR-confirmed SARS-CoV-2 infection or an uninfected control (not recorded which).

The chain uses TRBV14 and TRBJ2-1; the D is unclear. Looked up from germline, CDR1 is SGHDN and CDR2 is FVKESK. CDR3 length equals 14 residues. Deletions cut 0 bases from V and 7 bases from J, with 10 bases between. Here the CDR3 DNA reads TGTGCCAGCAGCCAAGACGAACTATTGAATGAGCAGTTCTTC. Translating gives CASSQDELLNEQFF. The whole variable domain, remainder taken from reference TRBV14 and TRBJ2-1, is EAGVTQFPSHSVIEKGQTVTLRCDPISGHDNLYWYRRVMGKEIKFLLHFVKESKQDESGMPNNRFLAERTGGTYSTLKVQPAELEDSGVYFCASSQDELLNEQFFGPGTRLTVL.

This chain uses TRBV12-3 or TRBV12-4 with TRBJ2-7, with 7 bases identical to TRBD2. After removal of 6 bases from V and 0 bases from J, the junction contained 2 bases not matched to a gene. The CDR3 runs 13 residues. The CDR3 sequence is CASRRTSSYEQYF. The CDR3 region has the DNA TGTGCCAGCAGGCGGACTAGCTCCTACGAGCAGTACTTC.

This chain joins TRBV5-4 and TRBJ1-1, with TRBD1 identical over 7 bases. The CDR3 is made up of 17 amino acids. Per germline, CDR1 SGHNT and CDR2 YYREEE (reference sequence). With 3 bases clipped from V and 2 bases from J, the junction kept 13 bases outside the gene matches. The CDR3, as DNA: TGTGCCAGCAGCTCCAAGAAAAGGGGGCAGGCTAACACTGAAGCTTTCTTT. Translation: CASSSKKRGQANTEAFF.

This chain links TRBV27 with TRBJ2-7; 9 nucleotides line up with TRBD1. J gave up 3 bases and V 8 bases, and 8 bases lay outside the gene matches. This CDR3 region has 14 residues. Per germline, CDR1 MNHEY and CDR2 SMNVEV (reference sequence). The CDR3 loop is CASCRTGVGYEQYF. CDR3 nucleotide sequence: TGTGCCAGCTGTCGGACAGGGGTCGGCTACGAGCAGTACTTC.

The V gene is TRBV6-5, the J gene TRBJ1-2; TRBD1 aligns across 7 bases. Germline V lookup: CDR1 MNHEY, CDR2 SVGAGI. The trim removed 0 bases at V and 5 bases at J, leaving 12 bases unmatched. The CDR3 covers 17 residues. CDR3 loop: CASSYSMGQRVPYGYTF. CDR3 nucleotides: TGTGCCAGCAGTTACTCGATGGGACAGAGGGTGCCTTATGGCTACACCTTC.

This clonotype was picked up many times. The chain joins TRBV9 to TRBJ2-6; TRBD1 is a possible D gene (6 bases). The CDR3 spans 15 residues. Trimming took off 6 bases at V and 4 bases at J, with 14 bases between the two ends. CDR1 is SGDLS, CDR2 YYNGEE, per germline. The CDR3 nucleotides read TGTGCCAGCACCCCAGGGGCCCTCGGGGCCAACGTCCTGACTTTC. As protein: CASTPGALGANVLTF. Variable domain in full (rest from reference TRBV9 and TRBJ2-6): DSGVTQTPKHLITATGQRVTLRCSPRSGDLSVYWYQQSLDQGLQFLIQYYNGEERAKGNILERFSAQQFPDLHSELNLSSLELGDSALYFCASTPGALGANVLTFGAGSRLTVL.

This clonotype has ten or more counts. The germline gene is not matched at one end of the junction; a read error may be the cause. This chain joins TRBV7-7 and TRBJ2-5; D call uncertain. CDR1 is SSHAT, CDR2 FNYEAQ, per germline (reference sequence). This CDR3 has 13 residues. For the CDR3, the DNA is TGTGCTAGCAGCCGGGTCTACCAAGAGACCCAGTACTTC. It codes for CASSRVYQETQYF.

This clonotype showed up just a few times. The chain couples TRBV7-3 to TRBJ2-3; maybe TRBD1 (6 bases). The V gene's germline CDR1 is SGHTA and CDR2 FQGTGA. The V end was cut by 2 bases, the J end by 1 base, with 16 bases between. This CDR3 spans 17 amino acids. The CDR3 is CASSLFGRAGGTDTQYF. In nucleotides, the CDR3 is TGTGCCAGCAGCTTATTTGGCAGAGCAGGGGGCACAGATACGCAGTATTTT.

This clonotype showed up just a few times. V gene TRBV10-2 combines with J gene TRBJ2-1, with 15 bases aligning to TRBD2. The CDR3 has 16 residues. CDR1 and CDR2 (germline): WSHSY, SAAADI. Trimming at V came to 6 bases and at J to 4 bases, leaving 4 bases not matched to a gene. The CDR3 protein is CASSGLAGGPYNEQFF. As DNA, the CDR3 is TGCGCCAGCAGCGGACTAGCGGGGGGGCCTTACAATGAGCAGTTCTTC.

V gene TRBV7-9 combines with J gene TRBJ2-1; 10 bases agree with TRBD2. The CDR3 consists of 15 residues. Germline CDR1 and CDR2: SEHNR and FQNEAQ (reference sequence). V was clipped by 2 bases and J by 6 bases; unmatched bases: 4. This chain's CDR3 is CASSLLAGGSNEQFF. In DNA, the CDR3 is TGTGCCAGCAGCTTATTAGCGGGAGGTTCCAATGAGCAGTTCTTC.

The rearrangement links TRBV15 to TRBJ2-5; 12 nucleotides match TRBD2. J lost 4 bases, V lost 5 bases, and 8 bases had no gene match. The CDR3 runs to 16 residues. Germline lookup yields CDR1 LNHNV and CDR2 YYDKDF (reference sequence). The CDR3 DNA reads TGTGCCACCAGCGCAAAGACTAGCGGGGGACTAGAGACCCAGTACTTC. Amino acid sequence: CATSAKTSGGLETQYF.

CDR3 sequence (DNA): TGTGCCAGCAGCCCGAAAGGACTAGCGGGGAGCTCTGGGGCCAACGTCCTGACTTTC. Translated: CASSPKGLAGSSGANVLTF. This chain joins TRBV7-3 and TRBJ2-6; 12 bases are shared with TRBD2. The germline V gene has CDR1 SGHTA and CDR2 FQGTGA. V dropped 5 bases and J dropped 0; count of bases not matched to a gene: 8. The CDR3 contains 19 residues.

This clonotype has more than one count but fewer than ten. The rearrangement joins TRBV7-9 to TRBJ2-5; D might be TRBD1 or TRBD2, each matching 5 bases. V shed 4 bases and J shed 5 bases, with 17 bases lying between them. Germline V lookup: CDR1 SEHNR, CDR2 FQNEAQ (reference sequence). CDR3 length: 15 residues. DNA of the CDR3: TGTGCCAGCAGCTCCCGGGACCTTCGTGGGGAGACCCAGTACTTC. It yields the protein CASSSRDLRGETQYF.

This clonotype has only a few counts. V gene TRBV12-3 or TRBV12-4 combines with J gene TRBJ2-2; D may be TRBD1 (6 bases). Deletions cut 7 bases from V and 2 bases from J, with 11 bases between. The CDR3 has 14 amino acids. CDR3 amino acids: CASTIGTNTGELFF. The DNA of the CDR3 is TGTGCCAGCACTATTGGGACAAACACCGGGGAGCTGTTTTTT.

This clonotype was detected only a few times. This chain connects TRBV28 to TRBJ2-1; D not resolved. Trimming shortened V by 9 bases and J by 4 bases, and 1 base separated the two germline ends. Germline V gene data show CDR1 as MDHEN and CDR2 as SYDVKM. The CDR3 has 9 residues. CDR3 in amino acids: CASYNEQFF. Here the CDR3 DNA reads TGTGCCAGTTACAATGAGCAGTTCTTC.

The V gene is TRBV7-6, the J gene TRBJ2-1, with TRBD2 identical over 13 bases. Germline V CDR1 and CDR2: SGHVS, FNYEAQ. The CDR3 has 14 amino acids. V shed 5 bases, J shed 8 bases, and the junction held 3 bases outside the gene matches. The CDR3 loop reads CASSGTSGVHEQFF. The CDR3 region has the DNA TGTGCCAGCAGCGGGACTAGCGGGGTCCATGAGCAGTTCTTC.